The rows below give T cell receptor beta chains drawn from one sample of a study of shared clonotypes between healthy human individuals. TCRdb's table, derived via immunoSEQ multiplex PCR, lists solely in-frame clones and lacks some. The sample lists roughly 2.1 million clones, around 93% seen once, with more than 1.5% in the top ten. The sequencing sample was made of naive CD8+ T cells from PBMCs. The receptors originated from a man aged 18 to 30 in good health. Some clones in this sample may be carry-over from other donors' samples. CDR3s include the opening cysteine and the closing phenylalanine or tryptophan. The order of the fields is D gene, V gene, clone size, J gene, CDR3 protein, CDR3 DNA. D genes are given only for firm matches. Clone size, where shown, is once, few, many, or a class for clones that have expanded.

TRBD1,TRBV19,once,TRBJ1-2,CASRGFDRGGYGYTF,TGTGCCAGTAGGGGTTTCGACAGGGGTGGCTATGGCTACACCTTC
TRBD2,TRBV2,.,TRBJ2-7,CASRLGRERYEQYF,TGTGCCAGCAGGCTGGGGCGGGAGCGATACGAGCAGTACTTC
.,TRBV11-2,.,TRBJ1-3,CASSFSRSNTIYF,TGTGCCAGCAGCTTCTCCAGGTCCAACACCATATATTTT
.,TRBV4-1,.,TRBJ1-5,CASSQALGPQFQPQHF,TGCGCCAGCAGCCAAGCTCTGGGGCCCCAGTTTCAGCCCCAGCATTTT
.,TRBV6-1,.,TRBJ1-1,CASSEDRRLNTEAFF,TGTGCCAGCAGTGAAGATAGGCGCCTGAACACTGAAGCTTTCTTT
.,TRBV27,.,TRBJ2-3,CASSFIMGSPDTQYF,TGTGCCAGCAGTTTTATAATGGGAAGCCCAGATACGCAGTATTTT
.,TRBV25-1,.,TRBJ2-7,CASSYGPGVAYEQYF,TGTGCCAGCAGTTACGGTCCAGGGGTAGCCTACGAGCAGTACTTC
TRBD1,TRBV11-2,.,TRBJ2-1,CASSLATGAPWHNEQFF,TGTGCCAGCAGCTTAGCTACAGGGGCGCCCTGGCACAATGAGCAGTTCTTC
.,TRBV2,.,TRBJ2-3,CASFITDTQYF,TGTGCCTCTTTCATCACAGATACGCAGTATTTT
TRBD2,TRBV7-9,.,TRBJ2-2,CASSFVLAGAGTGELFF,TGTGCCAGCAGCTTTGTATTAGCGGGAGCGGGCACCGGGGAGCTGTTTTTT